The next 20 T cell receptor beta chains were all read from a single sample in a study of blood T cell repertoires in COVID-19. Using immunoSEQ multiplex PCR, the repertoire was profiled, and TCRdb retains in-frame clones only, with some absent. Here the sample spans roughly 250,000 clones, 85% to 90% being singletons. The specimen was PBMCs or T cells enriched from blood (not recorded which). The receptor source for this set is a man in his forties who had recovered from COVID-19.

The V and J genes are TRBV12-3 or TRBV12-4 and TRBJ2-7, with TRBD2 as a possible D gene (5 bases). The CDR3 has 12 amino acids. With 1 base removed from V and 4 bases from J, the gap between germline ends came to 5 bases. DNA for the CDR3: TGTGCCAGCAGTTTAGGGAGGTACGAGCAGTACTTC. It is translated as CASSLGRYEQYF.

As to this clone: Different DNA sequences within this sample yield the same CDR3. This rearrangement joins TRBV7-9 to TRBJ1-5; possibly TRBD1 for D (5 bases). Germline V gene data show CDR1 as SEHNR and CDR2 as FQNEAQ (reference sequence). The CDR3 has 14 amino acids. V lost 5 bases to trimming and J lost 2 bases, with 10 bases between them. CDR3 bases: TGTGCCAGCAGCCCCGGGGGGGGCAATCAGCCCCAGCATTTT. The encoded protein is CASSPGGGNQPQHF.

This chain joins TRBV10-1 and TRBJ1-2, with D maybe TRBD1 (5 bases). This CDR3 comprises 15 residues. The V gene's germline CDR1 is WNHNN and CDR2 SYGVQD (reference sequence). V shed 8 bases and J shed 3 bases, with 19 bases lying between them. DNA for the CDR3: TGCGCCAGCCCCTCTCAGGGAAGAGGTGACTATGGCTACACCTTC. Translating it yields CASPSQGRGDYGYTF.

This clone was detected a few times. V usage is TRBV7-3 and J usage is TRBJ1-1; no clear D gene. The V gene's germline CDR1 is SGHTA and CDR2 FQGTGA. The CDR3 covers 16 residues. Trimming took off 1 base at V and 1 base at J, with 13 bases between the two ends. The CDR3 coding sequence is TGTGCCAGCAGCTTAATCTTGGGCATCGGGAACACTGAAGCTTTCTTT. Protein sequence: CASSLILGIGNTEAFF.

The V gene is TRBV11-2, the J gene TRBJ2-1; 7 bases line up with TRBD2. Unmatched junction bases numbered 1, after V lost 2 bases and J lost 3 bases. This CDR3 comprises 14 residues. The germline V gene has CDR1 SGHAT and CDR2 FQNNGV. This chain's CDR3 is CASSLRDYYNEQFF. CDR3 sequence (DNA): TGTGCCAGCAGCTTACGGGACTACTACAATGAGCAGTTCTTC.

The table lists this clone with a few counts. V usage is TRBV4-1 and J usage is TRBJ1-2; no clear D gene. Per germline, CDR1 MGHRA and CDR2 YSYEKL. The ends were cut back, 2 bases at V and 2 bases at J, with 6 bases in the middle. This CDR3 region has 13 residues. The CDR3 loop reads CASSQTENYGYTF. CDR3 coding DNA: TGCGCCAGCAGCCAAACTGAAAACTATGGCTACACCTTC.

The chain links TRBV19 to TRBJ1-5; perhaps TRBD1 as D (5 bases). The CDR3 length is 14 residues. V gave up 10 bases and J gave up 3 bases, with 16 bases separating them. Germline V lookup: CDR1 LNHDA, CDR2 SQIVND (reference sequence). The CDR3 DNA reads as TGTGCCACCAACCAGGGCCAGCTCAATCAGCCCCAGCATTTT. It specifies CATNQGQLNQPQHF.

V usage is TRBV12-3 or TRBV12-4 and J usage is TRBJ2-5; D is unresolved. The CDR3 has 13 amino acids. Deletions cut 2 bases from V and 5 bases from J, with 9 bases between. The CDR3 loop reads CASSLIFGETQYF. The DNA of the CDR3 is TGTGCCAGCAGTTTAATTTTCGGGGAGACCCAGTACTTC.

The genes are TRBV18 and TRBJ2-3; D possibly corresponds to TRBD1 (6 bases). With 1 base removed from V and 3 bases from J, the gap between germline ends came to 20 bases. CDR3 length: 18 residues. Germline CDR1 reads KGHSH; CDR2 reads LQKENI. The CDR3: CASSPRAGAAVQTDTQYF. CDR3 nucleotide sequence: TGTGCCAGCTCACCACGGGCAGGGGCGGCGGTTCAGACAGATACGCAGTATTTT.

Note on this clone: An end of the junction does not agree with germline; a read error may underlie this. This sequence joins TRBV7-9 and TRBJ1-2, with TRBD1 matching 7 bases. CDR1 is SEHNR and CDR2 is FQNEAQ in the germline V gene (reference sequence). The CDR3 has 13 residues. CDR3 region: CATSSLQGNGYTF. CDR3 coding DNA: TGTGCCACCAGCTCCTTACAGGGGAATGGCTACACCTTC.

V and J are TRBV7-6 and TRBJ1-1, with TRBD1 matching 9 bases. Germline-derived CDR1 and CDR2 are SGHVS and FNYEAQ. The CDR3 runs 15 residues. V lost 5 bases, J lost 5 bases, and 9 bases stayed unmatched. CDR3 coding DNA: TGTGCCAGCAGCACAACAGGGGGCCGGTATACTGAAGCTTTCTTT. Amino acid sequence: CASSTTGGRYTEAFF.

This chain uses TRBV7-2 with TRBJ2-7; no clear D. From germline, CDR1 is SGHTA and CDR2 FQGNSA. V lost 5 bases and J 2 bases, leaving 16 bases between the germline ends. The CDR3 runs to 15 residues. CDR3 DNA sequence: TGTGCCAGCAGCGCCTCGGTGTCGCATGCCTACGAGCAGTACTTC. Translating it yields CASSASVSHAYEQYF.

V is TRBV28 and J is TRBJ2-7; no reliable D call. There are 14 residues in the CDR3. V shed 1 base and J shed 5 bases, with 12 bases lying between them. Looked up from germline, CDR1 is MDHEN and CDR2 is SYDVKM. This chain's CDR3 is CASSLSPGWNEQYF. The CDR3, as DNA: TGTGCCAGCAGTTTATCGCCAGGCTGGAACGAGCAGTACTTC.

The V gene is TRBV28, the J gene TRBJ1-5; perhaps TRBD1 as D (5 bases). With 3 bases removed from V and 1 base from J, the gap between germline ends came to 10 bases. Germline V gene sequence: CDR1 MDHEN, CDR2 SYDVKM. The CDR3 has 15 amino acids. The CDR3 protein is CASSFGGVSNQPQHF. CDR3 sequence (DNA): TGTGCCAGCAGTTTCGGGGGGGTAAGCAATCAGCCCCAGCATTTT.

The V gene is TRBV18, the J gene TRBJ1-1, with 8 bases lining up with TRBD1. CDR1 is KGHSH and CDR2 is LQKENI in the germline V gene. This CDR3 is built from 15 residues. Unmatched junction bases numbered 6, after V lost 3 bases and J lost 3 bases. In nucleotides, the CDR3 is TGTGCCAGCTCACCCAGGGGGCATTTGGACACTGAAGCTTTCTTT. Translated, it gives CASSPRGHLDTEAFF.

The chain is built from TRBV9 and TRBJ2-3; D gene uncertain. This CDR3 has 13 residues. The ends were cut back, 0 bases at V and 4 bases at J, with 6 bases in the middle. Germline assignment: CDR1 SGDLS and CDR2 YYNGEE. In DNA, the CDR3 is TGTGCCAGCAGCGTAGGGCTGTCAGATACGCAGTATTTT. It translates to CASSVGLSDTQYF.

This clone was counted between two and nine times. The rearrangement joins TRBV7-9 to TRBJ1-1, with 9 bases identical to TRBD1. This CDR3 spans 14 amino acids. Germline V gene lookup returns CDR1 SEHNR and CDR2 FQNEAQ (reference sequence). V lost 0 bases to trimming and J lost 10 bases; unmatched junction nucleotides: 6. The CDR3 spells CASSLAGQGEGAFF. DNA for the CDR3: TGTGCCAGCAGCTTAGCGGGACAGGGCGAGGGAGCTTTCTTT.

DNA of the CDR3: TGTGCCAGCAGCCCCACGACTAGCGGGATCTCCTACGAGCAGTACTTC. Residues: CASSPTTSGISYEQYF. This chain links TRBV7-8 with TRBJ2-7, with 11 bases matching TRBD2. V lost 5 bases, J lost 0 bases, and 6 bases stayed unmatched. The CDR3 is 16 residues long. Germline V lookup: CDR1 SGHVS, CDR2 FQNEAQ.

The rearrangement links TRBV27 to TRBJ2-1; the D gene is possibly TRBD1 (6 bases). Trimming stripped 5 bases from V and 2 bases from J, with 13 bases between. The CDR3 consists of 15 residues. Germline V lookup: CDR1 MNHEY, CDR2 SMNVEV (reference sequence). CDR3 protein: CASSLRRTAYNEQFF. For the CDR3, the DNA is TGTGCCAGCAGTCTAAGACGGACAGCCTACAATGAGCAGTTCTTC.

The rearrangement links TRBV3-1 (or the pseudogene TRBV3-2) to TRBJ2-3; TRBD1 might be the D (5 bases). V lost 1 base and J lost 2, with 10 bases in between. This CDR3 is 15 amino acids long. The germline CDR1 and CDR2 sequences are LGHDT and YNNKEL (reference sequence). In DNA form, the CDR3 reads TGTGCCAGCAGCCAAGGATCAGGGTTCACAGATACGCAGTATTTT. Encoded protein: CASSQGSGFTDTQYF.